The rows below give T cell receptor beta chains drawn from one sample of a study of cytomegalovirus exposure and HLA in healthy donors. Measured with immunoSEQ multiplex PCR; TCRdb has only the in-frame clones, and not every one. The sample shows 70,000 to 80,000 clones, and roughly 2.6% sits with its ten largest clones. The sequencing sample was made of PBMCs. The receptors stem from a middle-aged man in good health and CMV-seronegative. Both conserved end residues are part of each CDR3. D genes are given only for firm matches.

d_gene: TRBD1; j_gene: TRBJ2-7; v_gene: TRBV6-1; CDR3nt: TGTGCCAGCTGGGACAGGAATACCTACGAGCAGTACTTC; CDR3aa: CASWDRNTYEQYF
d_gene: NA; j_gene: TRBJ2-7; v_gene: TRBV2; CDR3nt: TGTGCCAGCAGACAGAATAATCAGGCCTACGAGCAGTACTTC; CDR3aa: CASRQNNQAYEQYF
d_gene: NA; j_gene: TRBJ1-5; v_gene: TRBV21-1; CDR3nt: TGTGCCAGCAGCAAATCCCTACGCAATCAGCCCCAGCATTTT; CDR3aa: CASSKSLRNQPQHF
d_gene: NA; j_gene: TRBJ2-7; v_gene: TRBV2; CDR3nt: TGTGCCAGCTCCGAGGCCCGCTACGAGCAGTACTTC; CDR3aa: CASSEARYEQYF
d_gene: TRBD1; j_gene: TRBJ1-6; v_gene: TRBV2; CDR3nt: TGTGCCAGCAGTGAGCTGGGACAGGGAGGAAGACTCCTCCACTTT; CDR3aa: CASSELGQGGRLLHF
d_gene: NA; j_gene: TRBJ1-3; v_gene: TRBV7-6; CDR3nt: TGTGCCAGCACCGAGGGTTCTGGAAACACCATATATTTT; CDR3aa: CASTEGSGNTIYF
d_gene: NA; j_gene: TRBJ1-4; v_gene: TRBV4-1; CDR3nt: TGCGCCAGCAGCCACCCCAGCGGGAACCCTAATGAAAAACTGTTTTTT; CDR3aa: CASSHPSGNPNEKLFF
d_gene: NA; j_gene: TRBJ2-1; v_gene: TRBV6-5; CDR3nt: TGTGCCAGCAGTGCCGGCGGGGGCGGGAATGAGCAGTTCTTC; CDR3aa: CASSAGGGGNEQFF
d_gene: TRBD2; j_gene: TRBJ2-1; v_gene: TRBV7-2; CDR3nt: TGTGCCAGCAGCTTAGAAGTCGGCGGGGGAGGCTCCTACAATGAGCAGTTCTTC; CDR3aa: CASSLEVGGGGSYNEQFF
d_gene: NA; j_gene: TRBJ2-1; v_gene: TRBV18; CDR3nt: TGTGCCAGCTCAGCTAGACAGGTAATCTCGGGCAATGAGCAGTTCTTC; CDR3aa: CASSARQVISGNEQFF